This T cell receptor beta chain derives from a study of blood T cell dynamics during melanoma immunotherapy. Study observations and caveats: Unlike progressors, later disease-control patients had W3 repertoires gaining clonality or diversity.

The CDR3 length is 11 residues. Germline CDR1 DFQATT, CDR2 SNEGSKA (reference sequence). Trimming left V 6 bases short and J 4 bases short, with 9 bases between. TCRdb keeps only in-frame clones here, not all; method: immunoSEQ multiplex PCR. The sample yields under 15,000 clones, approximately 90% seen once. Time point denoted: week 3, after first cycle of checkpoint inhibitor. At 12 weeks after first infusion, RECIST 1.1 defined response for most patients. This clone was counted a single time. Its antigen remains unknown. Other DNA sequences in this sample translate to the same CDR3. The chain has TRBV20-1 and TRBJ1-2; perhaps TRBD1 as D (6 bases). This clonotype was obtained from a human donor with melanoma. Sample: blood, taken from a patient treated with checkpoint blockade. In DNA form, the CDR3 reads TGCAGTGCCACAGGGACCTATGGCTACACCTTC. This sequence encodes CSATGTYGYTF.